This T cell receptor (beta chain) was captured in a study of post-analysis software for immune sequencing data. In regard to this clonotype: The antigen remains unidentified.

The library was made from cDNA and included unique molecular identifiers. Out of 1 to 10 million T cells, about 520,000 cDNA molecules were generated. TCRdb itself ran the PCR reads through MiXCR, one entry per CDR3 protein. Of under 200,000 distinct CDR3 sequences in the sample, 30% to 45% are singletons; the top ten hold under 30%. Study-wide findings and caveats: F measure grouped same-batch samples tightly together. Multiple sclerosis patients showed significantly lower normalized Chao1 diversity than controls did.

Sequenced here: blood, sampled after autologous hematopoietic stem cell transplantation. The clonotype comes from a girl aged 10 to 17 with multiple sclerosis.

The CDR3 coding sequence is TGTGCCAGCAGTTCCGGACAGGGGTGGGAGCAGTTCTTC. Protein sequence: CASSSGQGWEQFF. This rearrangement joins TRBV6-2 or TRBV6-3 to TRBJ2-1, with 9 bases matching TRBD1. J gave up 10 bases and V 4 bases, and 5 bases lay outside the gene matches. The CDR3 totals 13 residues. Germline V gives CDR1 MNHEY, CDR2 SVGEGT.